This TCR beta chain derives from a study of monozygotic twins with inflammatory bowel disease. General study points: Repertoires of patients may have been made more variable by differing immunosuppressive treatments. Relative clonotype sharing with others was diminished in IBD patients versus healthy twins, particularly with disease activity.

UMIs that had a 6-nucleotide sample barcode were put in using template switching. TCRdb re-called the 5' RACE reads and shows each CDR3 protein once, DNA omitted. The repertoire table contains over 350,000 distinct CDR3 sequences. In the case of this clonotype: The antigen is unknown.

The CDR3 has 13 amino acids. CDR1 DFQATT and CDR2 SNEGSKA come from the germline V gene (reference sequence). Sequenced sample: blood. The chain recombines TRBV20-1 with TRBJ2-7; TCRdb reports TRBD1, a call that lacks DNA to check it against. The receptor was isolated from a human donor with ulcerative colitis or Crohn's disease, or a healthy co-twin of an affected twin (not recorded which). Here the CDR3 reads CSAPGQGNYEQYF.